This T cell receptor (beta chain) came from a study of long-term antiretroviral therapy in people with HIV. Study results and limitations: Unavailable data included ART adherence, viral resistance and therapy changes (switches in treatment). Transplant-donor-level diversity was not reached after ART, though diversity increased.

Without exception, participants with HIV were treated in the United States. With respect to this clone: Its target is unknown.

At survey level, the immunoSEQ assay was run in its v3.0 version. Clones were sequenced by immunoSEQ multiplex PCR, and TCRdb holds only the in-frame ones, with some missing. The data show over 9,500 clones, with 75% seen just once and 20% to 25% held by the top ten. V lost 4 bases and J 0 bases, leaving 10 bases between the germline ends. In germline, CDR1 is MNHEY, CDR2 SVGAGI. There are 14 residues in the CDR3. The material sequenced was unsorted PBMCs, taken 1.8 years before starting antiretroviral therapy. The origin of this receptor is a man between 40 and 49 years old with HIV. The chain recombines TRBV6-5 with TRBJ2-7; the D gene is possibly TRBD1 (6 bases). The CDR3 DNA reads TGTGCCAGCAGTTCCTCGACAGGCTCCTACGAGCAGTACTTC. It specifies CASSSSTGSYEQYF.